This T cell receptor beta chain was profiled in a study of blood T cell repertoires in COVID-19. On the study more broadly: The cDNA or gDNA used as material had been derived from T cells, B-cell-depleted T cells, or PBMCs.

In the authors' methods: Reference gene primers were amplified, and this amplification served to estimate nucleated cell counts. Produced via immunoSEQ multiplex PCR; TCRdb's table is partial and in-frame only. V and J calls and clone size follow that table, whereas D and trimming were derived from the DNA. The table has approximately 220,000 clones, about 85% seen once. Deletions cut 7 bases from V and 1 base from J, with 12 bases between. CDR1 and CDR2 from the germline V gene are MNHEY and SVGAGI. There are 14 residues in the CDR3. This receptor was identified in a man aged 40-49 years with acute or convalescent COVID-19. Sequenced input: peripheral blood. This chain connects TRBV6-5 to TRBJ2-3; a weak D match, TRBD2 (6 bases). The CDR3 nucleotides are TGTGCCAGCACCAAACTAGCTCGCACAGATACGCAGTATTTT. Translation: CASTKLARTDTQYF.